This T cell receptor (beta chain) was profiled in a study of T-cell memory formation after mild COVID-19. From the 5' RACE reads, TCRdb called clonotypes with MiXCR, one entry per CDR3 protein. The table lists some 410,000 distinct CDR3 sequences, 20% to 30% of them singletons, with around 14% in the top ten. Trimming cost V 6 bases and J 12 bases; bases outside gene matches: 10. This CDR3 is 15 amino acids long. Sequenced sample: PBMCs or a T cell subset sorted from them (not recorded which). The source of this sequence is an adult woman who had mild COVID-19 (a few samples of this study predate the infection). Cell type and time point are not known. This chain uses TRBV12-3 or TRBV12-4 with TRBJ2-1; TRBD2 agrees at 14 bases. The CDR3 here is CASSQTGTSGSGQFF. The CDR3 DNA follows: TGTGCCAGCAGCCAGACCGGGACTAGCGGGAGCGGGCAGTTCTTC.